This T cell receptor (beta chain) was captured in a study of blood T cell repertoires in COVID-19. Profiling relied on immunoSEQ multiplex PCR, and the TCRdb table lists in-frame clones only, not all of them. Of 200,000 to 250,000 clones in the sample, roughly 88% were seen once. The CDR3 sequence is 12 residues long. Germline V CDR1 and CDR2: LGHNA, YNFKEQ. V lost 3 bases and J 8 bases, leaving 8 bases between the germline ends. The rearrangement uses TRBV4-2 and TRBJ1-5; D gene uncertain. The source material was peripheral blood. The sequence was collected from a woman aged 40 to 50 who had recovered from COVID-19. This CDR3 is CASSHQLEPQHF. The CDR3 DNA follows: TGTGCCAGCAGCCATCAACTGGAGCCCCAGCATTTT.